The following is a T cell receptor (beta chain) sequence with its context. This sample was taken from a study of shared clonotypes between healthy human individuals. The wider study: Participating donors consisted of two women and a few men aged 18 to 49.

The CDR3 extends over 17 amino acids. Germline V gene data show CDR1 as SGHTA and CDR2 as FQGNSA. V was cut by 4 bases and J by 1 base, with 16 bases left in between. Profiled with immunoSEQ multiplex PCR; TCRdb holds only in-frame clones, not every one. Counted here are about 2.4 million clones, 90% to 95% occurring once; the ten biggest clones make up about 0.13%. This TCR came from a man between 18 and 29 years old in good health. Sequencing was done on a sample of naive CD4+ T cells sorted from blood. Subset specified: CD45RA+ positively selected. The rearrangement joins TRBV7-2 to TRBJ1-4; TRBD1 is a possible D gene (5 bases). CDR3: CASSSPFGGVTNEKLFF. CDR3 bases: TGTGCCAGCAGCTCCCCTTTCGGGGGTGTAACTAATGAAAAACTGTTTTTT.